The rows below give T cell receptor beta chains drawn from one sample of a study of T cell changes during pregnancy in multiple sclerosis. Assay used: immunoSEQ multiplex PCR; TCRdb lists only in-frame clones, some missing. Here the sample spans about 130,000 clones, approximately 96% being singletons. The sequenced sample was peripheral blood, obtained after pregnancy. These receptors all come from a female donor with multiple sclerosis, enrolled in a pregnancy study. CDR3s include the opening cysteine and the closing phenylalanine or tryptophan. A D gene is named only where the DNA matches it firmly. Some rows mark clone size as missing; the rest say once, few, many or name a class of expanded clone.

abundance,v_gene,j_gene,d_gene,CDR3nt,CDR3aa
NA,TRBV19,TRBJ2-1,TRBD1,TGTGCCAGTAGTCCCGGGACAGGGGCATACAATGAGCAGTTCTTC,CASSPGTGAYNEQFF
NA,TRBV5-6,TRBJ2-7,TRBD2,TGTGCCAGCAGCTGGGGGACTAGCAGCCACGAGCAGTACTTC,CASSWGTSSHEQYF
NA,TRBV28,TRBJ1-5,NA,TGTGCCAGCACGTTTGAGAGGGCCCGGAATCAGCCCCAGCATTTT,CASTFERARNQPQHF
NA,TRBV9,TRBJ2-5,TRBD2,TGTGCCAGCACGTGGACTAGCGGGGAGGGGGAGACCCAGTACTTC,CASTWTSGEGETQYF
NA,TRBV27,TRBJ2-7,NA,TGTGCCAGCAGTTTGACGGGGGGCGAACAGTACTTC,CASSLTGGEQYF
once,TRBV7-9,TRBJ1-2,TRBD1,TGTGCCAGCAGCTCCCCGACAGGGAAAAACTATGGCTACACCTTC,CASSSPTGKNYGYTF
NA,TRBV5-1,TRBJ1-5,NA,TGCGCCAGCAGCTTGGTCCGCTATCGGGGTGGCAATCAGCCCCAGCATTTT,CASSLVRYRGGNQPQHF
NA,TRBV15,TRBJ2-4,TRBD2,TGTGCCACCAGCTTGACTAGCGGAAATTGGAACATTCAGTACTTC,CATSLTSGNWNIQYF
NA,TRBV29-1,TRBJ2-1,TRBD2,TGCAGCGTCGGACTAGCGGGGGGCAATGAGCAGTTCTTC,CSVGLAGGNEQFF
once,TRBV2,TRBJ1-2,NA,TGTGCCAGCAGTGAAGATTTGGGGAGGGGGAACTATGGCTACACCTTC,CASSEDLGRGNYGYTF
NA,TRBV11-2,TRBJ2-7,TRBD1,TGTGCCAGCAGCCCAGGACAGGGGTTTACCTACGAGCAGTACTTC,CASSPGQGFTYEQYF
NA,TRBV25-1,TRBJ1-5,NA,TGTGCCAGCACCCTACACGGGACACCCAATCAGCCCCAGCATTTT,CASTLHGTPNQPQHF
NA,TRBV6-5,TRBJ2-1,TRBD2,TGTGCCAGCAGTTCCCTAGCGGGAGTACCCAATGAGCAGTTCTTC,CASSSLAGVPNEQFF
NA,TRBV12-5,TRBJ2-7,TRBD2,TGTGCTAGTGGCCTGGGACTAGTCGAGCAGTACTTC,CASGLGLVEQYF
few,TRBV7-9,TRBJ1-2,TRBD1,TGTGCCAGCAGCTTAGAGACGACAGGGGTCAGTGGCTACACCTTC,CASSLETTGVSGYTF
once,TRBV7-2,TRBJ2-2,TRBD1,TGTGCCAGCAGCACGGTAACTGACAGGGGGCCCGACACCGGGGAGCTGTTTTTT,CASSTVTDRGPDTGELFF
NA,TRBV2,TRBJ2-7,TRBD2,TGTGCCAGCAGTCCAAGCGGGACCCTTTCCTACGAGCAGTACTTC,CASSPSGTLSYEQYF
once,TRBV18,TRBJ2-7,NA,TGTGCCAGCTCACCCTCGACTAGCTACGAGCAGTACTTC,CASSPSTSYEQYF
NA,TRBV28,TRBJ1-1,NA,TGTGCCAGCAGCCGGACAGCGTTCAACACTGAAGCTTTCTTT,CASSRTAFNTEAFF
NA,TRBV5-4,TRBJ2-1,NA,TGTGCCAGCAGCCCAGGCGGGACCCAAAGCTCCTACAATGAGCAGTTCTTC,CASSPGGTQSSYNEQFF
NA,TRBV7-9,TRBJ2-3,NA,TGTGCCAGCAGCTGGGGTCTAGCGAAACTCACAGATACGCAGTATTTT,CASSWGLAKLTDTQYF
once,TRBV20-1,TRBJ1-2,NA,TGCAGTGCTAGGTCCGGGAGCGGCTACACCTTC,CSARSGSGYTF
NA,TRBV7-6,TRBJ1-1,NA,TGTGCCAGCAGCTTAGGGACTTTAAACACTGAAGCTTTCTTT,CASSLGTLNTEAFF
NA,TRBV11-1,TRBJ2-1,TRBD2,TGTGCCAGCAGCTTATTGCGGGACTATGCTGAGCAGTTCTTC,CASSLLRDYAEQFF
NA,TRBV2,TRBJ2-1,TRBD1,TGTGCCAGCAGGGCCGGGACAGGCTACAATGAGCAGTTCTTC,CASRAGTGYNEQFF
NA,TRBV7-2,TRBJ1-5,NA,TGTGCCAGCAGCTTAAGCACAGCTAGCAATCAGCCCCAGCATTTT,CASSLSTASNQPQHF